This passage covers 30 T cell receptor beta chains from one sample sequenced in a study of cytomegalovirus exposure and HLA in healthy donors. A multiplex PCR was run with 60 Vbeta primers and 13 Jbeta primers. Data came from immunoSEQ multiplex PCR; TCRdb stores just in-frame clones and leaves some out. The sample lists some 190,000 clones; 87% were seen once. Sequencing used PBMCs. These receptors were taken from a man aged 25 to 40 in good health and CMV-seronegative.

The J gene is TRBJ2-1, the V gene TRBV14; D might be TRBD1 (5 bases). Between the trimmed V and J ends, which lost 0 bases and 8 bases, there was a span of 14 bases. This CDR3 is built from 15 residues. The germline CDR1 and CDR2 sequences are SGHDN and FVKESK. The CDR3 loop reads CASSQDRVQGDEQFF. CDR3 nucleotide sequence: TGTGCCAGCAGCCAAGACAGGGTTCAAGGCGATGAGCAGTTCTTC.

This chain uses TRBV7-2 with TRBJ2-3; possibly TRBD2 for D (6 bases). There are 15 residues in the CDR3. V lost 4 bases and J 0 bases, leaving 11 bases between the germline ends. Germline V gene lookup returns CDR1 SGHTA and CDR2 FQGNSA. The CDR3 DNA sequence: TGTGCCAGCAGCTCACACCGGGGGAGCACAGATACGCAGTATTTT. Translating gives CASSSHRGSTDTQYF.

The chain links TRBV18 to TRBJ1-5, with D maybe TRBD1 (5 bases). Germline V gene lookup returns CDR1 KGHSH and CDR2 LQKENI. The CDR3 sequence is 19 residues long. Trimming cost V 3 bases and J 1 base, with 22 bases left between them. The CDR3 spells CASSPSARLMGHSNQPQHF. In nucleotides, the CDR3 is TGTGCCAGCTCACCCTCCGCCCGGTTGATGGGGCACAGCAATCAGCCCCAGCATTTT.

The V and J genes are TRBV10-3 and TRBJ2-1; 7 bases agree with TRBD1. J lost 2 bases, V lost 3 bases, and 7 bases had no gene match. Per the germline V gene, CDR1 is ENHRY and CDR2 is SYGVKD. CDR3 size: 16 residues. CDR3 sequence reads: CAISDLRGSPYNEQFF. CDR3 bases: TGTGCCATCAGTGATCTCAGGGGGAGCCCCTACAATGAGCAGTTCTTC.

The V and J genes are TRBV7-2 and TRBJ2-2; D may be TRBD2 (7 bases). CDR1 and CDR2 from the germline V gene are SGHTA and FQGNSA. Trimming took off 6 bases at V and 6 bases at J, with 20 bases between the two ends. The CDR3 has 16 amino acids. In nucleotides, the CDR3 is TGTGCCAGCAGTCCTAGGGGGGGCACGGGGTCCGGGGAGCTGTTTTTT. As protein: CASSPRGGTGSGELFF.

The chain has TRBV5-4 and TRBJ2-2; TRBD1 matches at 11 bases. Germline V gene sequence: CDR1 SGHNT, CDR2 YYREEE (reference sequence). There are 16 residues in the CDR3. V was clipped by 6 bases and J by 3 bases; unmatched bases: 7. CDR3 DNA sequence: TGTGCCAGCACCTCGGACAGGGGGCTAGACACCGGGGAGCTGTTTTTT. This gives the protein CASTSDRGLDTGELFF. The full variable domain, with the rest looked up from reference TRBV5-4 and TRBJ2-2, is ETGVTQSPTHLIKTRGQQVTLRCSSQSGHNTVSWYQQALGQGPQFIFQYYREEENGRGNFPPRFSGLQFPNYSSELNVNALELDDSALYLCASTSDRGLDTGELFFGEGSRLTVL.

This chain joins TRBV6-5 and TRBJ2-7, with a tentative D call TRBD1 (6 bases). Germline assignment: CDR1 MNHEY and CDR2 SVGAGI. With 6 bases removed from V and 6 bases from J, the gap between germline ends came to 12 bases. The CDR3 runs 12 residues. The CDR3 DNA follows: TGTGCCAGCAGGGACAGTAGTGTCGAGCAGTACTTC. Translated: CASRDSSVEQYF.

This chain links TRBV28 with TRBJ1-1, with 7 bases aligning to TRBD1. The CDR3 loop spans 15 amino acids. After removal of 3 bases from V and 4 bases from J, the junction contained 8 bases not matched to a gene. CDR1 MDHEN and CDR2 SYDVKM come from the germline V gene. The CDR3 protein is CASSFEDRVGTEAFF. In nucleotides, the CDR3 is TGTGCCAGCAGTTTCGAAGACAGGGTGGGCACTGAAGCTTTCTTT.

The chain is built from TRBV5-4 and TRBJ2-3; 8 bases fit TRBD2. Germline-derived CDR1 and CDR2 are SGHNT and YYREEE (reference sequence). V shed 4 bases, J shed 3 bases, and the junction held 10 bases outside the gene matches. This CDR3 has 16 residues. Here the CDR3 reads CASSPGGAGRTDTQYF. The CDR3 nucleotides are TGTGCCAGCAGCCCGGGAGGGGCAGGGAGAACAGATACGCAGTATTTT.

The CDR3 DNA reads TGTGCCTGGAAAAGCCTCGGGATGGTCTACGAGCAGTACTTC. Its translation: CAWKSLGMVYEQYF. The chain recombines TRBV30 with TRBJ2-7, with a weak D call TRBD2 (5 bases). The CDR3 is made up of 14 amino acids. The germline V gene encodes CDR1 GTSNPN and CDR2 SVGIG (reference sequence). Trimming removed 4 bases at V and 3 bases at J, with 16 bases between. Using reference TRBV30 and TRBJ2-7 for the parts outside the CDR3, the full variable domain is SQTIHQWPATLVQPVGSPLSLECTVEGTSNPNLYWYRQAAGRGLQLLFYSVGIGQISSEVPQNLSASRPQDRQFILSSKKLLLSDSGFYLCAWKSLGMVYEQYFGPGTRLTVT.

The J gene is TRBJ2-7, the V gene TRBV5-6; weak D call: TRBD1 (6 bases). The CDR3 loop spans 16 amino acids. The V gene lost 3 bases and the J gene lost 6 bases, with 22 bases spanning the gap. Germline loops: CDR1 SGHDT, CDR2 YYEEEE. CDR3 protein: CASSWGTGGGSGEQYF. The CDR3 DNA reads as TGTGCCAGCAGCTGGGGTACTGGGGGCGGATCCGGCGAGCAGTACTTC.

J is TRBJ2-7 and V is TRBV19; TRBD1 is a possible D gene (5 bases). Looked up from germline, CDR1 is LNHDA and CDR2 is SQIVND (reference sequence). Trimming took off 6 bases at V and 2 bases at J, with 17 bases between the two ends. The CDR3 has 15 residues. DNA of the CDR3: TGTGCCAGTAGCCCAGGGCGGACGGCTGCCTACGAGCAGTACTTC. Amino acids: CASSPGRTAAYEQYF.

This clone was detected only once. The chain couples TRBV2 to TRBJ2-7, with D perhaps matching TRBD2 (6 bases). The CDR3 contains 14 residues. Trimming took off 5 bases at V and 5 bases at J, with 16 bases between the two ends. Germline-derived CDR1 and CDR2 are SNHLY and FYNNEI. CDR3 nucleotides: TGTGCCAGCAGTAGAGCTTTCGGAGGGGACGAGCAGTACTTC. This sequence encodes CASSRAFGGDEQYF.

V usage is TRBV19 and J usage is TRBJ2-1; D is perhaps TRBD2 (6 bases). V lost 6 bases, J lost 0 bases, and 6 bases lay in between. The CDR3 is made up of 13 amino acids. CDR1 LNHDA and CDR2 SQIVND come from the germline V gene (reference sequence). CDR3 sequence: CASSGSSYNEQFF. The CDR3, as DNA: TGTGCCAGTAGCGGGAGCTCCTACAATGAGCAGTTCTTC. Variable domain in full (rest from reference TRBV19 and TRBJ2-1): DGGITQSPKYLFRKEGQNVTLSCEQNLNHDAMYWYRQDPGQGLRLIYYSQIVNDFQKGDIAEGYSVSREKKESFPLTVTSAQKNPTAFYLCASSGSSYNEQFFGPGTRLTVL.

This clone was observed a handful of times. The chain carries TRBV7-9 and TRBJ1-6; a possible D gene is TRBD1 (6 bases). CDR3 length: 12 residues. Looked up from germline, CDR1 is SEHNR and CDR2 is FQNEAQ (reference sequence). V was cut by 5 bases and J by 14 bases, with 13 bases left in between. DNA of the CDR3: TGTGCCAGCAGCCAAGGACAGAGCTCCCTCCACTTT. It encodes CASSQGQSSLHF. Filled out from reference TRBV7-9 and TRBJ1-6, the complete variable domain reads DTGVSQNPRHKITKRGQNVTFRCDPISEHNRLYWYRQTLGQGPEFLTYFQNEAQLEKSRLLSDRFSAERPKGSFSTLEIQRTEQGDSAMYLCASSQGQSSLHFGNGTRLTVT.

With respect to this clone: This sample also contains other DNA sequences that code for the same CDR3. The chain combines TRBV6-5 with TRBJ1-1; no clear D gene. CDR3 length equals 12 residues. V was trimmed by 2 bases and J by 5 bases, leaving 6 bases between them. Germline V CDR1 and CDR2: MNHEY, SVGAGI. The CDR3 is CASSYRETEAFF. In DNA, the CDR3 is TGTGCCAGCAGTTACCGCGAAACTGAAGCTTTCTTT.

The rearrangement links TRBV7-9 to TRBJ2-2, with TRBD2 as a possible D gene (6 bases). The CDR3 covers 16 residues. The germline CDR1 and CDR2 sequences are SEHNR and FQNEAQ (reference sequence). Trimming shortened V by 4 bases and J by 5 bases, and 17 bases separated the two germline ends. This CDR3 reads CASSSPEGPFTGELFF. The CDR3 region has the DNA TGTGCCAGCAGCTCACCGGAGGGCCCGTTTACCGGGGAGCTGTTTTTT.

This clone was picked up one time. The gene calls are TRBV6-5 and TRBJ2-5; perhaps TRBD1 as D (5 bases). Germline CDR1 and CDR2: MNHEY and SVGAGI. The V end lost 6 bases, the J end lost 5 bases, and 13 bases lay between the germline ends. The CDR3 has 13 residues. The DNA of the CDR3 is TGTGCCAGCAGGCCACAGGTGGGGGAGACCCAGTACTTC. Amino acid sequence: CASRPQVGETQYF.

This chain links TRBV29-1 with TRBJ2-3; 8 bases line up with TRBD1. The V and J ends lost 7 bases and 4 bases, in that order; junction bases with no gene match: 10. CDR1 is SQVTM, CDR2 ANQGSEA, per germline. The CDR3 contains 14 residues. This CDR3 is CSGNDRGFSDTQYF. In nucleotides, the CDR3 is TGCAGCGGCAATGACAGGGGATTCTCAGATACGCAGTATTTT.

V is TRBV7-9 and J is TRBJ2-1; 16 nucleotides line up with TRBD2. The CDR3 covers 18 residues. Trimming removed 8 bases from V and 4 bases from J; junction bases left unmatched: 11. Germline V lookup: CDR1 SEHNR, CDR2 FQNEAQ (reference sequence). The CDR3 DNA follows: TGTGCCAGCCGCGCGGGACTAGCGGGGGGGAACTTTTACAATGAGCAGTTCTTC. It is translated as CASRAGLAGGNFYNEQFF.

The CDR3 loop is CASSLPRQGRQPQHF. The CDR3 region has the DNA TGTGCCAGCAGTTTACCCAGACAGGGACGACAGCCCCAGCATTTT. This rearrangement joins TRBV28 to TRBJ1-5, with TRBD1 identical over 7 bases. Germline CDR1 MDHEN, CDR2 SYDVKM. CDR3 length: 15 amino acids. V gave up 2 bases and J gave up 7 bases; unmatched junction bases: 8.

The rearrangement links TRBV7-9 to TRBJ1-3, with D maybe TRBD1 (6 bases). The CDR3 runs to 18 residues. The germline gives CDR1 SEHNR, CDR2 FQNEAQ (reference sequence). Trimming took 5 bases from V and 0 from J, leaving 20 bases between them. The CDR3 here is CASSPPQGLQSSGNTIYF. DNA of the CDR3: TGTGCCAGCAGCCCCCCCCAGGGGTTACAGTCCTCTGGAAACACCATATATTTT.

This chain links TRBV19 with TRBJ1-5; 8 bases fit TRBD1. Unmatched junction bases numbered 7, after V lost 4 bases and J lost 5 bases. Germline V gives CDR1 LNHDA, CDR2 SQIVND (reference sequence). CDR3 length: 15 amino acids. The DNA of the CDR3 is TGTGCCAGTAGTAGGGGACAGGTGCACTATCAGCCCCAGCATTTT. Protein product: CASSRGQVHYQPQHF.

V gene TRBV4-2 combines with J gene TRBJ1-2, with a weak D call TRBD1 (5 bases). The germline CDR1 and CDR2 sequences are LGHNA and YNFKEQ. The CDR3 is made up of 17 amino acids. V lost 3 bases, J lost 5 bases, and 22 bases lay in between. The CDR3 nucleotides are TGTGCCAGCAGCCACGGACAAAAAGGGAGGGGAGGGTATGGCTACACCTTC. It yields the protein CASSHGQKGRGGYGYTF.

The genes are TRBV5-6 and TRBJ2-6; a possible D gene is TRBD2 (6 bases). The CDR3 sequence is 17 residues long. CDR1 is SGHDT and CDR2 is YYEEEE in the germline V gene. V lost 5 bases and J lost 0, with 15 bases in between. The CDR3: CASRGTYASSGANVLTF. In DNA form, the CDR3 reads TGTGCCAGCAGGGGGACTTACGCCAGCTCTGGGGCCAACGTCCTGACTTTC.

The chain recombines TRBV7-9 with TRBJ1-1; D not certain. V gave up 7 bases and J gave up 1 base, with 13 bases separating them. The germline CDR1 and CDR2 sequences are SEHNR and FQNEAQ (reference sequence). The CDR3 is made up of 14 amino acids. The CDR3 sequence: CASKPGMENTEAFF. CDR3 bases: TGTGCCAGCAAGCCGGGGATGGAGAACACTGAAGCTTTCTTT.

The rearrangement links TRBV28 to TRBJ1-2; 8 positions match TRBD1. CDR3 size: 16 residues. With V trimmed by 8 bases and J by 2 bases, 13 bases remained unmatched. Germline assignment: CDR1 MDHEN and CDR2 SYDVKM. The CDR3 region has the DNA TGTGCCAGCGGGCCAGGGGGCTCTGGGATAAACTATGGCTACACCTTC. Protein product: CASGPGGSGINYGYTF.

A remark on this clone: Different DNA sequences within this sample yield the same CDR3. The J gene is TRBJ2-3, the V gene TRBV29-1; D possibly corresponds to TRBD1 (6 bases). Trimming stripped 1 base from V and 6 bases from J, with 11 bases between. CDR1 SQVTM and CDR2 ANQGSEA come from the germline V gene. The CDR3 contains 13 residues. The CDR3 DNA is TGCAGCGTTGAAGCCAGGGGTGGGGATACGCAGTATTTT. Its translation: CSVEARGGDTQYF.

The genes are TRBV30 and TRBJ1-1; 12 bases agree with TRBD1. V lost 1 base, J lost 11 bases, and 8 bases stayed unmatched. The CDR3 runs to 14 residues. Germline lookup yields CDR1 GTSNPN and CDR2 SVGIG (reference sequence). This CDR3 is CAWSGGQGADMAFF. The CDR3, as DNA: TGTGCCTGGAGTGGGGGACAGGGGGCAGATATGGCTTTCTTT.

This clone was observed once. The chain is built from TRBV7-2 and TRBJ2-7; a weak D match, TRBD1 (6 bases). There are 13 residues in the CDR3. Trimming took off 5 bases at V and 2 bases at J, with 10 bases between the two ends. Germline CDR1 is SGHTA and CDR2 is FQGNSA. Here the CDR3 reads CASSHDRPYEQYF. Written as DNA, the CDR3 is TGTGCCAGCAGCCACGACAGGCCCTACGAGCAGTACTTC.